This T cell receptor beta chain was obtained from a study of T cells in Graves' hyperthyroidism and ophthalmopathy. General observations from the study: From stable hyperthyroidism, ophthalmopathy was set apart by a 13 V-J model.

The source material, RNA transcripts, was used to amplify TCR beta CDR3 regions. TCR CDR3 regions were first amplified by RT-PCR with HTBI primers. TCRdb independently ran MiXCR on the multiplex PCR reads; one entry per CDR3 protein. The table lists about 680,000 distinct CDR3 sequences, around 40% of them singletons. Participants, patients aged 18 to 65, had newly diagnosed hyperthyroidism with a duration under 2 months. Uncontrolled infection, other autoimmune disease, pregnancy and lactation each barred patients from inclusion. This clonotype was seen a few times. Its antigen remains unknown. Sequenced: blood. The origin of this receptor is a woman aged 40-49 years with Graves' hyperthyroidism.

The chain's CDR3 is CATSDSSTEAFF. The CDR3 DNA is TGTGCCACCAGTGATAGTAGCACTGAAGCTTTCTTT. This rearrangement joins TRBV24-1 to TRBJ1-1; D is uncertain. Looked up from germline, CDR1 is KGHDR and CDR2 is SFDVKD. V was cut by 3 bases and J by 4 bases, with 5 bases left in between. The CDR3 consists of 12 residues.